Listed below are T cell receptor beta chains from one sample, sequenced in a study of blood T cell repertoires in COVID-19. TCRdb keeps only in-frame clones here, not all; method: immunoSEQ multiplex PCR. The sample includes approximately 100,000 clones, 70% to 90% of them seen just once. The sequencing sample was made of peripheral blood. All receptors come from a human donor in a cohort sampled during active COVID-19. Each CDR3 is given without its conserved first and last residue. Fields, in order: V gene, clone size, J gene, CDR3 protein. Where a row states a size, it is once, few, many or the class of an expanded clone; other rows omit it.

v_call: TRBV9
clone_size: NA
j_call: TRBJ2-3
cdr3_aa: ASSDSPGDTQY

v_call: TRBV12-3/TRBV12-4
clone_size: NA
j_call: TRBJ1-5
cdr3_aa: ASSFLNQPQH

v_call: TRBV28
clone_size: NA
j_call: TRBJ2-7
cdr3_aa: ASSSPGTGSYEQY

v_call: TRBV9
clone_size: NA
j_call: TRBJ2-3
cdr3_aa: ASSVELAHLSTDTQY

v_call: TRBV7-6
clone_size: NA
j_call: TRBJ2-7
cdr3_aa: ASGLRENTEQY

v_call: TRBV5-8
clone_size: NA
j_call: TRBJ1-4
cdr3_aa: ASSWDGDRTNEKLF

v_call: TRBV3-1/TRBV3-2
clone_size: NA
j_call: TRBJ2-3
cdr3_aa: ASSQDPQGRNTDTQY

v_call: TRBV2
clone_size: NA
j_call: TRBJ2-1
cdr3_aa: ASSGVQGWAHTEQF

v_call: TRBV5-4
clone_size: NA
j_call: TRBJ2-7
cdr3_aa: ASRFSGWNEQY

v_call: TRBV4-2
clone_size: NA
j_call: TRBJ1-1
cdr3_aa: ASSPGTVTEAF

v_call: TRBV4-1
clone_size: NA
j_call: TRBJ1-1
cdr3_aa: ASSQQEGAGSAF

v_call: TRBV11-2
clone_size: NA
j_call: TRBJ1-1
cdr3_aa: ASSSADRYEAF

v_call: TRBV18
clone_size: medium-sized
j_call: TRBJ2-7
cdr3_aa: ASSPPSRAGSSGEQY

v_call: TRBV14
clone_size: NA
j_call: TRBJ1-6
cdr3_aa: ASSQEWDRVNSPLH

v_call: TRBV6-5
clone_size: once
j_call: TRBJ2-5
cdr3_aa: ASSPGLQETQY

v_call: TRBV28
clone_size: NA
j_call: TRBJ2-6
cdr3_aa: ASSFSEGTSGANVLT

v_call: TRBV19
clone_size: NA
j_call: TRBJ2-7
cdr3_aa: ASSSAGGLQQY

v_call: TRBV5-4
clone_size: NA
j_call: TRBJ2-1
cdr3_aa: ASSLTGGGYNEQF

v_call: TRBV5-5
clone_size: NA
j_call: TRBJ2-2
cdr3_aa: ASSLGKASGGELF

v_call: TRBV5-5
clone_size: NA
j_call: TRBJ1-1
cdr3_aa: ASSFGRFEAF

v_call: TRBV28
clone_size: once
j_call: TRBJ2-1
cdr3_aa: ASSTLLGSRNEQF

v_call: TRBV7-9
clone_size: NA
j_call: TRBJ2-1
cdr3_aa: ASSSGQGTSYNEQF

v_call: TRBV28
clone_size: NA
j_call: TRBJ1-5
cdr3_aa: ATRHPGRRNQPQH

v_call: TRBV10-3
clone_size: NA
j_call: TRBJ1-3
cdr3_aa: AISERQVLHGNTIY

v_call: TRBV5-6
clone_size: NA
j_call: TRBJ2-3
cdr3_aa: ASSLTRLYTQY

v_call: TRBV6-5
clone_size: NA
j_call: TRBJ1-2
cdr3_aa: ASSYSPSRITYGYT

v_call: TRBV7-5
clone_size: NA
j_call: TRBJ1-4
cdr3_aa: VRPPQNTGGGEKLF

v_call: TRBV18
clone_size: NA
j_call: TRBJ1-1
cdr3_aa: ASSPKGQGARYTEAF

v_call: TRBV12-5
clone_size: NA
j_call: TRBJ2-1
cdr3_aa: ASGPRTRFHGEQF

v_call: TRBV15
clone_size: NA
j_call: TRBJ2-5
cdr3_aa: ATREAGQIETQY

v_call: TRBV28
clone_size: NA
j_call: TRBJ2-5
cdr3_aa: ASSPRPGGRDQETQY

v_call: TRBV16
clone_size: NA
j_call: TRBJ2-1
cdr3_aa: ASSQDSYNEQF

v_call: TRBV28
clone_size: NA
j_call: TRBJ1-1
cdr3_aa: ASSLKAGTANTEAF

v_call: TRBV19
clone_size: NA
j_call: TRBJ2-3
cdr3_aa: ASSIVDPGGTDTQY

v_call: TRBV24-1
clone_size: NA
j_call: TRBJ2-6
cdr3_aa: ATSGGLISGANVLT

v_call: TRBV28
clone_size: NA
j_call: TRBJ2-3
cdr3_aa: ATSLSGGDTDTQY

v_call: TRBV7-8
clone_size: NA
j_call: TRBJ1-5
cdr3_aa: ASSLEDSNNQPQH

v_call: TRBV28
clone_size: NA
j_call: TRBJ2-7
cdr3_aa: ASSFWTGEQY

v_call: TRBV12-2
clone_size: NA
j_call: TRBJ2-1
cdr3_aa: ASRLEDRGAGEQF

v_call: TRBV6-5
clone_size: few
j_call: TRBJ2-7
cdr3_aa: ASSYRDRGLYEQY

v_call: TRBV19
clone_size: NA
j_call: TRBJ1-1
cdr3_aa: ASAAFEGTEAF

v_call: TRBV11-2
clone_size: NA
j_call: TRBJ1-1
cdr3_aa: ASSLSGALNTEAF

v_call: TRBV18
clone_size: NA
j_call: TRBJ1-1
cdr3_aa: ASSSDRNSEAF

v_call: TRBV11-2
clone_size: NA
j_call: TRBJ2-3
cdr3_aa: ASSLGAVFTDTQY

v_call: TRBV3-1/TRBV3-2
clone_size: NA
j_call: TRBJ2-7
cdr3_aa: ASSQNRGGDEQY

v_call: TRBV12-3/TRBV12-4
clone_size: NA
j_call: TRBJ1-5
cdr3_aa: ASRLGVGQPQH

v_call: TRBV2
clone_size: NA
j_call: TRBJ1-5
cdr3_aa: ASSDQGLNQPQH

v_call: TRBV23-1
clone_size: few
j_call: TRBJ1-5
cdr3_aa: AIQSIGFLRKGVSNQPQH

v_call: TRBV15
clone_size: NA
j_call: TRBJ1-2
cdr3_aa: ATSAPGGYGYT

v_call: TRBV7-9
clone_size: NA
j_call: TRBJ1-4
cdr3_aa: ASSRRTATNEKLF

v_call: TRBV3-1/TRBV3-2
clone_size: NA
j_call: TRBJ2-2
cdr3_aa: ASSPGLELF

v_call: TRBV6-5
clone_size: few
j_call: TRBJ1-5
cdr3_aa: ASSPGQRHNQPQH

v_call: TRBV6-6
clone_size: NA
j_call: TRBJ1-1
cdr3_aa: ASSYSGEATEAF

v_call: TRBV7-8
clone_size: NA
j_call: TRBJ2-2
cdr3_aa: ASSSRPRGGDTGELF

v_call: TRBV18
clone_size: NA
j_call: TRBJ2-2
cdr3_aa: ASSPQTRTGELF